This is a list of T cell receptor beta chains from one sample in a study of long-term antiretroviral therapy in people with HIV. The data were produced by immunoSEQ multiplex PCR, yet TCRdb's version contains in-frame clones alone and is incomplete. The sample lists approximately 21,000 clones; approximately 88% were seen once. Specimen: unsorted PBMCs, collected approximately 5.7 years after starting antiretroviral therapy. The receptors come from a man younger than 45 with HIV. Both conserved end residues are part of each CDR3. Fields, in order: V gene, J gene, D gene, clone size, CDR3 protein, CDR3 DNA. The D gene is left open where the match is weak. Clone size is not always given. Where it is, it says once, few, many or a class for expanded clones.

TRBV5-6,TRBJ2-3,NA,NA,CASNPVGADTQYF,TGTGCCAGCAACCCCGTTGGGGCAGATACGCAGTATTTT
TRBV30,TRBJ1-2,NA,NA,CAWSVQVRGDYGYTF,TGTGCCTGGAGTGTACAGGTAAGGGGTGACTATGGCTACACCTTC
TRBV7-2,TRBJ2-7,NA,once,CASSLRKGAGYEQYF,TGTGCCAGCAGCTTGCGAAAGGGAGCCGGCTACGAGCAGTACTTC
TRBV10-3,TRBJ1-3,NA,once,CAISALGGRESGNTIYF,TGTGCCATCAGTGCCCTAGGAGGCAGGGAGAGTGGAAACACCATATATTTT
TRBV6-5,TRBJ1-5,NA,NA,CASRRRQNSNQPQHF,TGTGCCAGCAGGCGTCGACAGAATAGCAATCAGCCCCAGCATTTT
TRBV5-1,TRBJ1-1,NA,NA,CASSLGRVTEAFF,TGCGCCAGCAGCTTGGGCAGGGTGACTGAAGCTTTCTTT
TRBV4-1,TRBJ2-1,TRBD1,once,CASSQVYTDRVFLSYNEQFF,TGCGCCAGCAGCCAAGTTTATACGGACAGGGTTTTCTTGTCCTACAATGAGCAGTTCTTC
TRBV15,TRBJ2-7,NA,NA,CATSREIDNLYEQYF,TGTGCCACCAGCAGAGAGATAGACAACCTCTACGAGCAGTACTTC
TRBV7-9,TRBJ2-4,NA,NA,CASNAGAGAKNIQYF,TGTGCCAGCAATGCTGGGGCCGGCGCCAAAAACATTCAGTACTTC
TRBV7-9,TRBJ1-1,NA,NA,CASSLVGPNTEAFF,TGTGCCAGCAGCTTAGTGGGACCGAACACTGAAGCTTTCTTT
TRBV28,TRBJ1-2,NA,NA,CASSLVPGQNYGYTF,TGTGCCAGCAGTTTAGTCCCCGGGCAGAACTATGGCTACACCTTC
TRBV4-1,TRBJ2-3,NA,NA,CASSQEGGGTDTQYF,TGCGCCAGCAGCCAAGAAGGGGGGGGCACAGATACGCAGTATTTT
TRBV6-4,TRBJ1-2,NA,NA,CASSPGTGDYGYTF,TGTGCCAGCAGTCCCGGGACGGGGGACTATGGCTACACCTTC
TRBV28,TRBJ2-2,NA,NA,CASSLWSFQAGELFF,TGTGCCAGCAGTTTATGGTCTTTCCAGGCCGGGGAGCTGTTTTTT
TRBV19,TRBJ2-7,TRBD2,NA,CASSISWGGTYEQYF,TGTGCCAGTAGTATTTCCTGGGGGGGAACTTACGAGCAGTACTTC